The 10 T cell receptor beta chains in this list originate from one sample, sequenced in a study of early T cells in non-severe SARS-CoV-2 infection. Using its own MiXCR run on the 5' RACE reads, TCRdb lists one record per CDR3 protein. The table records about 45,000 distinct CDR3 sequences, approximately 10% of them present only once. The sample comprised whole blood. Receptors originate from an adult who was a healthcare worker with PCR-confirmed SARS-CoV-2 infection or an uninfected control (not recorded which).

The sample holds a few counts of this clonotype. The chain couples TRBV12-2 to TRBJ1-2; the D segment call TRBD1 is taken from the table without a DNA check. TRBV12-2 is flagged as a pseudogene. The CDR3 is 13 amino acids. The CDR3 DNA is TGTGCAAGTCGCCTCCGGGACAGGGGAGGCTACACCTTC. This gives the protein CASRLRDRGGYTF.

This clonotype has at least ten counts. This chain links TRBV7-2 with TRBJ2-7; D gene ambiguous. The V end lost 0 bases, the J end lost 2 bases, and 11 bases lay between the germline ends. The CDR3 covers 15 residues. CDR1 is SGHTA, CDR2 FQGNSA, per germline. CDR3 nucleotides: TGTGCCAGCAGCTTAGCGCCTCCCCTCACCTACGAGCAGTACTTC. This gives the protein CASSLAPPLTYEQYF.

The chain employs TRBV6-2 or TRBV6-3 and TRBJ2-1, with TRBD2 matching over 7 bases. The germline V gene has CDR1 MNHEY and CDR2 SVGEGT. Trimming removed 4 bases from V and 4 bases from J; junction bases left unmatched: 7. The CDR3 loop spans 15 amino acids. The CDR3 spells CASSSGLVRYNEQFF. DNA of the CDR3: TGTGCCAGCAGTTCCGGACTAGTGCGATACAATGAGCAGTTCTTC.

The chain links TRBV28 to TRBJ2-2, with 8 positions matching TRBD2. Germline lookup yields CDR1 MDHEN and CDR2 SYDVKM. V lost 6 bases to trimming and J lost 6 bases; unmatched junction nucleotides: 9. There are 15 residues in the CDR3. CDR3 nucleotides: TGTGCCAGCAGCCCCCAAGGAGCGGGAGCCGGGGAGCTGTTTTTT. Amino acids: CASSPQGAGAGELFF. Based on the CDR3 plus reference TRBV28 and TRBJ2-2, the full variable domain is DVKVTQSSRYLVKRTGEKVFLECVQDMDHENMFWYRQDPGLGLRLIYFSYDVKMKEKGDIPEGYSVSREKKERFSLILESASTNQTSMYLCASSPQGAGAGELFFGEGSRLTVL.

The chain combines TRBV20-1 with TRBJ2-2; perhaps D is TRBD1 or TRBD2 (5 bases each). V was pared by 5 bases and J by 0 bases, with 7 bases between. The V gene's germline CDR1 is DFQATT and CDR2 SNEGSKA (reference sequence). The CDR3 runs 13 residues. This CDR3 reads CSAGTANTGELFF. The DNA of the CDR3 is TGCAGTGCTGGGACGGCGAACACCGGGGAGCTGTTTTTT.

This clonotype has a single count. The chain uses TRBV7-2 and TRBJ2-1, with unresolved D. The CDR3 extends over 15 amino acids. Germline V gene data show CDR1 as SGHTA and CDR2 as FQGNSA. Trimming took off 0 bases at V and 6 bases at J, with 12 bases between the two ends. CDR3 sequence: CASSLAWPSSNEQFF. DNA for the CDR3: TGTGCCAGCAGCTTAGCGTGGCCGTCGAGCAATGAGCAGTTCTTC. Using reference TRBV7-2 and TRBJ2-1 for the parts outside the CDR3, the full variable domain is GAGVSQSPSNKVTEKGKDVELRCDPISGHTALYWYRQSLGQGLEFLIYFQGNSAPDKSGLPSDRFSAERTGGSVSTLTIQRTQQEDSAVYLCASSLAWPSSNEQFFGPGTRLTVL.

This clonotype was counted at least ten times. The rearrangement links TRBV7-9 to TRBJ2-5; D possibly corresponds to TRBD2 (5 bases). This CDR3 is 14 amino acids long. Germline V lookup: CDR1 SEHNR, CDR2 FQNEAQ (reference sequence). Deletions cut 4 bases from V and 2 bases from J, with 11 bases between. CDR3 nucleotides: TGTGCCAGCAGCTCCCTAAGCGGACAAGAGACCCAGTACTTC. Its translation: CASSSLSGQETQYF.

The chain has TRBV9 and TRBJ1-3; the D is unclear. This CDR3 contains 12 residues. Trimming took 5 bases from V and 4 from J, leaving 7 bases between them. Germline V gene data show CDR1 as SGDLS and CDR2 as YYNGEE. The CDR3 here is CASSTLGNTIYF. Written as DNA, the CDR3 is TGTGCCAGCAGTACTCTGGGAAACACCATATATTTT.

This clonotype has at least ten counts. V is TRBV6-7 and J is TRBJ1-1; unclear D gene. TRBV6-7 is noted as an ORF with a role that remains uncertain. V was trimmed by 5 bases and J by 5 bases, leaving 12 bases between them. The CDR3 covers 13 residues. CDR3 in DNA: TGTGCCAGCAGTAATCGACCCGGGACTGAAGCTTTCTTT. Protein: CASSNRPGTEAFF.

This clonotype was recorded at least ten times. This rearrangement joins TRBV5-1 to TRBJ2-5, with unresolved D. Germline lookup yields CDR1 SGHRS and CDR2 YFSETQ. This CDR3 is 15 amino acids long. Trimming shortened V by 0 bases and J by 2 bases, and 11 bases separated the two germline ends. CDR3 protein: CASSLVPGQQETQYF. The CDR3 DNA reads TGCGCCAGCAGCTTGGTCCCGGGCCAACAAGAGACCCAGTACTTC.